This T cell receptor beta chain was obtained from a study of tumor-infiltrating lymphocytes in primary liver carcinoma. General study points: Detection in all five tumor regions applied to only about 7.5-24% of top clones.

The investigators made TCR beta cDNA from roughly 0.55 ug total RNA, using a constant-region primer. It was through three nested multiplex PCR rounds of slightly modified ARM-PCR that TCR beta libraries arose. Researchers ran the first two PCR rounds for 9 to 10 cycles each with TRBV1-TRBV30 forward primers and a C-beta reverse primer. MiXCR was run by TCRdb on the multiplex PCR reads, yielding one entry per CDR3 protein. The table includes 150,000 to 200,000 distinct CDR3 sequences, around four fifths detected once. Joint extraction of RNA and DNA used about 17-31 mg of bulk tissue that was unsorted. V shed 5 bases, J shed 3 bases, and the junction held 4 bases outside the gene matches. The CDR3 contains 14 residues. Per the germline V gene, CDR1 is SGHVS and CDR2 is FQNEAQ. This clonotype has more than one count but fewer than ten. Its antigen is unidentified. Being one base from a much bigger clone, this may be a read error.

This chain links TRBV7-8 with TRBJ2-7, with TRBD1 identical over 10 bases. Sequencing was performed on tumor tissue from primary liver carcinoma. This sequence was found in a man aged 35 to 55 with primary liver carcinoma and hepatitis B virus infection. The CDR3 protein is CASSTGTGDYEQYF. The CDR3, as DNA: TGTGCCAGCAGCACCGGGACAGGGGACTACGAGCAGTACTTC.